This TCR beta chain derives from a study of OX40 agonist ivuxolimab in advanced cancers. Across the whole study: Aged roughly 23 to 90 with a mean of approximately 57 years, they were around 83% male. In three patients, partial responses were observed, one with hepatocellular carcinoma and two with cutaneous melanoma. Study findings and constraints: It was also the case that some nonresponders had low normalized T-cell clonal expansion. By week 6 at 0.1 to 3.0 mg/kg, blood CD4+ and CD8+ T cells had expanded clonally.

The protocol was immunoSEQ multiplex PCR, while the TCRdb copy is restricted to in-frame clones and leaves out a portion. The sample lists roughly 63,000 clones, roughly nine tenths occurring once. Comments on this clone: Its specificity is not known.

This TCR was recovered from an adult with an advanced solid tumor such as melanoma, head and neck, liver or kidney cancer. The sequencing here drew on CD4+ or CD8+ T cells sorted from blood, taken in a trial of the OX40 agonist ivuxolimab.

The CDR3 DNA reads as TGTGCCAGCAGCAAAGGGGTTCGGGGGGCACGGTCACCCCTCCACTTT. Its translation: CASSKGVRGARSPLHF. The chain is built from TRBV21-1 and TRBJ1-6. TRBV21-1 is designated a pseudogene. The length of the CDR3 is 16 residues.